The 10 T cell receptor beta chains in this list originate from one sample, sequenced in a study of blood T cell repertoires in COVID-19. TCRdb's table, derived via immunoSEQ multiplex PCR, lists solely in-frame clones and lacks some. Of some 100,000 clones listed, just over 90% were seen once; the top ten hold about 1.9%. Sequencing was done on a sample of peripheral blood. The receptors were sampled from a man aged 50-60 years with active COVID-19.

This chain links TRBV5-1 with TRBJ1-4, with D possibly matching TRBD1 (6 bases). V was cut by 4 bases and J by 7 bases, with 20 bases left in between. Germline V gene lookup returns CDR1 SGHRS and CDR2 YFSETQ. The CDR3 extends over 16 amino acids. This chain's CDR3 is CASSLNPRGQGEKLFF. The CDR3, as DNA: TGCGCCAGCAGCCTAAACCCGCGGGGGCAAGGTGAAAAACTGTTTTTT.

This clone was found once. The chain combines TRBV5-6 with TRBJ2-3; possible D gene TRBD2, 5 bases. V shed 2 bases and J shed 2 bases, with 6 bases lying between them. The CDR3 covers 13 residues. Per germline, CDR1 SGHDT and CDR2 YYEEEE. CDR3 nucleotide sequence: TGTGCCAGCAGCTTCGGGGTCACAGATACGCAGTATTTT. It translates to CASSFGVTDTQYF. Complete variable domain (other parts from reference TRBV5-6 and TRBJ2-3): DAGVTQSPTHLIKTRGQQVTLRCSPKSGHDTVSWYQQALGQGPQFIFQYYEEEERQRGNFPDRFSGHQFPNYSSELNVNALLLGDSALYLCASSFGVTDTQYFGPGTRLTVL.

The J gene is TRBJ2-3, the V gene TRBV3-1 (or the pseudogene TRBV3-2); a weak D match, TRBD1 (5 bases). Per the germline V gene, CDR1 is LGHDT and CDR2 is YNNKEL (reference sequence). This CDR3 comprises 14 residues. V was cut by 4 bases and J by 4 bases, with 12 bases left in between. Here the CDR3 DNA reads TGTGCCAGCAGCCGGGCACAGGCGTCAGATACGCAGTATTTT. Amino acid sequence: CASSRAQASDTQYF.

Concerning this clone: Mismatch with germline at one junction end may stem from a read error. This CDR3 is also generated by other DNA sequences in the sample. This chain joins TRBV5-1 and TRBJ1-6; 9 bases align to TRBD1. This CDR3 contains 15 residues. The germline CDR1 and CDR2 sequences are SGHRS and YFSETQ. CDR3 amino acids: CASSLSGTGNSPLHF. CDR3 in DNA: TGCGCCAGCAGCTTGTCAGGGACAGGGAATTCGCCCCTCCACTTT. Full variable domain (outside the CDR3, taken from reference TRBV5-1 and TRBJ1-6): KAGVTQTPRYLIKTRGQQVTLSCSPISGHRSVSWYQQTPGQGLQFLFEYFSETQRNKGNFPGRFSGRQFSNSRSEMNVSTLELGDSALYLCASSLSGTGNSPLHFGNGTRLTVT.

The genes are TRBV5-5 and TRBJ2-3; D is unclear. This CDR3 region has 16 residues. Per the germline V gene, CDR1 is SGHKS and CDR2 is YYEKEE (reference sequence). V lost 4 bases, J lost 1 base, and 16 bases lay in between. This CDR3 reads CASSLVLSVGTDTQYF. The CDR3, as DNA: TGTGCCAGCAGCCTCGTCCTCTCGGTTGGCACAGATACGCAGTATTTT.

The chain employs TRBV6-5 and TRBJ2-7; TRBD1 matches 10 bases. This CDR3 is 15 amino acids long. From germline, CDR1 is MNHEY and CDR2 SVGAGI. Trimming took 6 bases from V and 4 from J; bases not matched to a gene: 9. The CDR3 spells CASRTDRGTGYEQYV. The CDR3 DNA reads as TGTGCCAGCAGAACGGACAGGGGGACGGGGTACGAGCAGTACGTC.

This clone was observed a single time. An end of the junction differs from the germline gene, which may be a read error. The genes are TRBV7-6 and TRBJ2-2; 12 positions agree with TRBD2. The CDR3 sequence is 15 residues long. The germline V gene encodes CDR1 SGHVS and CDR2 FNYEAQ. The CDR3 nucleotides read TGTGCCAGCAGCCTAGCGGGGGGGCCAAGCGGGGAGCTGTTTTTT. It codes for CASSLAGGPSGELFF.

This clone was picked up one time. The V call is TRBV5-8, the J call TRBJ2-3; TRBD1 is a possible D gene (6 bases). There are 14 residues in the CDR3. Trimming removed 4 bases from V and 3 bases from J, with 12 bases in between. Per germline, CDR1 SGHTS and CDR2 YDEGEE. Written as DNA, the CDR3 is TGTGCCAGCAGCCCTCGGACAGTAACAGATACGCAGTATTTT. Encoded protein: CASSPRTVTDTQYF.

The rearrangement uses TRBV2 and TRBJ2-7; 10 bases align to TRBD2. The CDR3 spans 16 residues. V lost 0 bases and J lost 1; bases outside the gene matches: 3. Germline V gives CDR1 SNHLY, CDR2 FYNNEI. CDR3 residues: CASSEAKRGGSYEQYF. The CDR3 DNA sequence: TGTGCCAGCAGTGAAGCGAAGCGGGGGGGTTCCTACGAGCAGTACTTC.

The CDR3 DNA sequence: TGTGCCAGTAGTATTCTGGCAGAGCGAATCCCGAACACCGGGGAGCTGTTTTTT. It specifies CASSILAERIPNTGELFF. The chain recombines TRBV19 with TRBJ2-2; D gene uncertain. Looked up from germline, CDR1 is LNHDA and CDR2 is SQIVND (reference sequence). V was trimmed by 3 bases and J by 0 bases, leaving 17 bases between them. This CDR3 contains 18 residues.